The 9 T cell receptor beta chains presented below share a single source sample, sequenced in a study of long-term antiretroviral therapy in people with HIV (dated by TCRdb to 2022 to 2024). The immunoSEQ hsTCRB v3.0 assay was used at survey level resolution for TRB variable region sequencing. Drawn from immuneACCESS, this table holds only the in-frame rearrangements with V and J called that TCRdb kept. Clones are partly lost; checked studies trace under half to an unresolved V gene and leave the rest unexplained. The sample table shows roughly 28,000 clones, and approximately 78% are seen once. The ten largest clones represent approximately 9.5% of the sample. The sequencing here drew on unsorted PBMCs, taken 3 years after starting antiretroviral therapy. Receptor source: a man aged 40-50 years with HIV.

This clone was counted once. The J gene is TRBJ2-5, the V gene TRBV25-1; TRBD1 matches 8 bases. Germline V gene lookup returns CDR1 MGHDK and CDR2 SYGVNS. Trimming removed 6 bases from V and 5 bases from J; junction bases left unmatched: 14. CDR3 length equals 16 residues. CDR3 residues: CASSLARTGYMETQYF. For the CDR3, the DNA is TGTGCCAGCAGCCTAGCCCGGACAGGGTATATGGAGACCCAGTACTTC. Supplemented by reference TRBV25-1 and TRBJ2-5, the full variable domain reads EADIYQTPRYLVIGTGKKITLECSQTMGHDKMYWYQQDPGMELHLIHYSYGVNSTEKGDLSSESTVSRIRTEHFPLTLESARPSHTSQYLCASSLARTGYMETQYFGPGTRLLVL.

This chain joins TRBV27 and TRBJ2-1; D possibly corresponds to TRBD2 (5 bases). With 6 bases removed from V and 6 bases from J, the gap between germline ends came to 21 bases. From germline, CDR1 is MNHEY and CDR2 SMNVEV (reference sequence). This CDR3 has 16 amino acids. For the CDR3, the DNA is TGTGCCAGCAGCCCTACGGGATGGTATCCGGGCAATGAGCAGTTCTTC. Translating it yields CASSPTGWYPGNEQFF.

The rearrangement links TRBV10-3 to TRBJ1-2, with D tentatively TRBD1 (5 bases). Germline CDR1 ENHRY, CDR2 SYGVKD. Trimming took 2 bases from V and 4 from J, leaving 5 bases between them. CDR3 length equals 12 residues. CDR3 sequence reads: CAISEDSYGYTF. Written as DNA, the CDR3 is TGTGCCATCAGTGAGGACAGCTATGGCTACACCTTC.

The CDR3, as DNA: TGTGCCAGCAGTTCAACCATCCCGACTAGCGGAATAAACACCGGGGAGCTGTTTTTT. This encodes CASSSTIPTSGINTGELFF. The gene calls are TRBV27 and TRBJ2-2; 9 bases map to TRBD2. V lost 4 bases, J lost 2 bases, and 14 bases stayed unmatched. This CDR3 contains 19 residues. CDR1 and CDR2 (germline): MNHEY, SMNVEV (reference sequence).

The genes are TRBV9 and TRBJ2-5; no firm D call. The V gene's germline CDR1 is SGDLS and CDR2 YYNGEE. The V gene lost 4 bases and the J gene lost 5 bases, with 15 bases spanning the gap. This CDR3 has 14 residues. CDR3 nucleotides: TGTGCCAGCAGCCCCCTGTTGGTAGGTGAGACCCAGTACTTC. This translates into CASSPLLVGETQYF.

This chain connects TRBV7-2 to TRBJ1-5; D call uncertain. The V gene lost 4 bases and the J gene lost 6 bases, with 10 bases spanning the gap. Germline loops: CDR1 SGHTA, CDR2 FQGNSA. This CDR3 region has 13 residues. CDR3 DNA sequence: TGTGCCAGCAGCTCACAGTTTCTTCAGCCCCAGCATTTT. It codes for CASSSQFLQPQHF.

The chain has TRBV2 and TRBJ1-4; no clear D gene. Deletions cut 3 bases from V and 8 bases from J, with 19 bases between. Germline V gene data show CDR1 as SNHLY and CDR2 as FYNNEI. The CDR3 extends over 16 amino acids. The CDR3 is CASSDDGQYGREKLFF. CDR3 bases: TGTGCCAGCAGTGACGATGGGCAATACGGTCGGGAAAAACTGTTTTTT.

The V and J genes are TRBV10-3 and TRBJ2-1; 7 nucleotides agree with TRBD1. CDR3 length: 14 residues. CDR1 and CDR2 (germline): ENHRY, SYGVKD. With 10 bases clipped from V and 7 bases from J, the junction kept 13 bases outside the gene matches. The CDR3 loop is CATGFRDSMNEQFF. As DNA, the CDR3 is TGTGCCACTGGATTCCGGGACAGTATGAATGAGCAGTTCTTC.

The J gene is TRBJ2-7, the V gene TRBV6-5; D possibly corresponds to TRBD1 (6 bases). V was cut by 6 bases and J by 2 bases, with 11 bases left in between. This CDR3 has 13 residues. Germline CDR1 reads MNHEY; CDR2 reads SVGAGI. CDR3 bases: TGTGCCAGCAGCCCAGGGGATGCCTACGAGCAGTACTTC. The encoded protein is CASSPGDAYEQYF.